Given below is one TCR beta chain in context. Its antigen is currently unknown. A second roughly 6 to 11 cycle PCR used barcoded and J-beta primers. Every cDNA was tagged by a template-switch adaptor with 12 random nucleotides. TCRdb re-called the 5' RACE reads through MiXCR, storing one row per CDR3 protein. This table has around 1.5 million distinct CDR3 sequences, about 40% appearing once. These data belong to a study of blood T cells in healthy people across ages. Study-wide points: TCR beta diversity, measured per million T cells, fell in a roughly linear way with age.

Donors were healthy Caucasian individuals from Russia aged roughly 6 to 90. Material for sequencing was blood. The sequence was collected from a woman younger than 35 in good health.

CDR3 DNA: TGTGCCAGCAGTTTAAGGGGGTACCTGGGCACAGATACGCAGTATTTT. The encoded protein is CASSLRGYLGTDTQYF. The rearrangement uses TRBV28 and TRBJ2-3, with D tentatively TRBD1 (6 bases). The V end lost 2 bases, the J end lost 1 base, and 13 bases lay between the germline ends. The CDR3 loop spans 16 amino acids. CDR1 and CDR2 (germline): MDHEN, SYDVKM.